This TCR beta chain originates from a study of T-cell memory formation after mild COVID-19. The overall study: TCR clusters were mostly donor specific.

TCRdb used MiXCR to reprocess the 5' RACE reads, holding one entry per CDR3 protein. The sample lists 100,000 to 130,000 distinct CDR3 sequences, roughly a sixth occurring once. A note on this clonotype: The antigen is not known.

The CDR3 sequence is 16 residues long. Germline loops: CDR1 SNHLY, CDR2 FYNNEI. V gave up 4 bases and J gave up 9 bases; unmatched junction bases: 13. Study results and limitations: The authors left the SARS-CoV-2 specificity of second-wave clones peaking on day 37 unconfirmed. Memory cells collected pre-infection included some clones that later responded, suggesting cross-reactive memory joined.

V and J are TRBV2 and TRBJ2-1, with 9 bases that match TRBD2. The receptor was derived from a man aged 18 to 35 who had mild COVID-19 (a few samples of this study predate the infection). Cell type and time point are not known. The sample comprised PBMCs or a T cell subset sorted from them (not recorded which). CDR3 sequence: CASSGAAGGGAGEQFF. CDR3 nucleotides: TGTGCCAGCAGTGGCGCTGCGGGCGGGGGGGCCGGTGAGCAGTTCTTC.